This T cell receptor (beta chain) emerged from a study of cytomegalovirus exposure and HLA in healthy donors. Study findings and constraints: Both high specificity and high sensitivity reportedly marked the classifier's diagnosis of cytomegalovirus status.

From germline, CDR1 is LNHDA and CDR2 SQIVND (reference sequence). The CDR3 extends over 14 amino acids. V was cut by 3 bases and J by 3 bases, with 9 bases left in between. A few counts support this clone. What it binds is unknown. A multiplex PCR was run with 60 Vbeta primers and 13 Jbeta primers. Method: immunoSEQ multiplex PCR; TCRdb's copy keeps in-frame clones and lacks some. The data contain approximately 210,000 clones, approximately 83% of them singletons. Sequenced material: PBMCs. The V call is TRBV19, the J call TRBJ1-5; tentatively, D is TRBD1 (5 bases). The sequence was obtained from a woman in her forties or fifties in good health and CMV-seropositive. The chain's CDR3 is CASSIPGINQPQHF. The DNA of the CDR3 is TGTGCCAGTAGTATCCCAGGGATCAATCAGCCCCAGCATTTT.